Each of the 6 T cell receptor beta chains below was sequenced from the same sample in a study of T cell responses to AZD1222 COVID-19 vaccine. Some clones are missing from TCRdb's copy, which holds only in-frame ones; the method was immunoSEQ multiplex PCR. The table has 110,000 or so clones, approximately 88% seen once. The sequencing here drew on peripheral blood, taken 28 days after the second AZD1222 dose. The receptors come from an adult who received the AZD1222 COVID-19 vaccine.

The rearrangement uses TRBV2 and TRBJ2-1, with TRBD2 as a possible D gene (6 bases). Trimming shortened V by 6 bases and J by 3 bases, and 15 bases separated the two germline ends. The CDR3 is made up of 15 amino acids. Germline V gives CDR1 SNHLY, CDR2 FYNNEI. The CDR3, as DNA: TGTGCCAGCAGCGCAAATCGGGGGAACTACAATGAGCAGTTCTTC. Translation: CASSANRGNYNEQFF.

This clone was counted once. The genes are TRBV18 and TRBJ2-5, with D unresolved. The germline gives CDR1 KGHSH, CDR2 LQKENI. This CDR3 comprises 11 residues. Trimming removed 5 bases at V and 0 bases at J, with 1 base between. The CDR3 sequence: CASSNQETQYF. DNA for the CDR3: TGTGCCAGCTCAAACCAAGAGACCCAGTACTTC. The variable domain in full, completed from reference TRBV18 and TRBJ2-5, reads NAGVMQNPRHLVRRRGQEARLRCSPMKGHSHVYWYRQLPEEGLKFMVYLQKENIIDESGMPKERFSAEFPKEGPSILRIQQVVRGDSAAYFCASSNQETQYFGPGTRLLVL.

This clone was detected once. The rearrangement uses TRBV29-1 and TRBJ2-3; TRBD1 agrees at 8 bases. Germline assignment: CDR1 SQVTM and CDR2 ANQGSEA. This CDR3 spans 14 amino acids. The V segment lost 7 bases and the J segment 4 bases; nucleotides outside the gene matches: 10. In nucleotides, the CDR3 is TGCAGCGGTGATTCCGGACAGGGTGCAGATACGCAGTATTTT. As protein: CSGDSGQGADTQYF.

This chain connects TRBV2 to TRBJ2-7; TRBD2 aligns across 12 bases. Germline CDR1 SNHLY, CDR2 FYNNEI. Trimming removed 7 bases from V and 5 bases from J; junction bases left unmatched: 15. The CDR3 runs to 17 residues. The DNA for the CDR3 is TGTGCCAGCACTCAAGGTGGGGCTAGCGGGGGGGCCCACGAGCAGTACTTC. Translated: CASTQGGASGGAHEQYF.

The chain uses TRBV29-1 and TRBJ2-1, with 13 bases aligning to TRBD2. V lost 6 bases and J lost 6; bases outside the gene matches: 5. This CDR3 has 14 amino acids. CDR1 SQVTM and CDR2 ANQGSEA come from the germline V gene. CDR3 residues: CSVDTSGGANEQFF. For the CDR3, the DNA is TGCAGCGTGGATACTAGCGGGGGGGCCAATGAGCAGTTCTTC.

A single count supports this clone. The chain couples TRBV5-6 to TRBJ1-2; D remains ambiguous. The CDR3 totals 13 residues. V was cut by 0 bases and J by 7 bases, with 10 bases left in between. CDR1 is SGHDT and CDR2 is YYEEEE in the germline V gene. CDR3 bases: TGTGCCAGCAGCTTGGTAGCCGGTGGTGGCTACACCTTC. Encoded protein: CASSLVAGGGYTF.